These 4 T cell receptor beta chains were all obtained from the same sample, sequenced in a study of T-cell reconstitution after alpha-beta-depleted transplantation in children. Unique molecular identifiers featured in how the TCRbeta library was prepared. TCRdb recomputed calls from the PCR reads with MiXCR, one row per CDR3 protein. The table lists roughly 350,000 distinct CDR3 sequences, about a sixth of them singletons. The specimen comprised PBMCs, mostly from graft donor cells, sampled 360 days after TCRalphabeta/CD19-depleted stem cell transplant. The receptors were gathered from a male patient aged 2-10 years who had a stem cell transplant for acute lymphoblastic leukemia, so the T cells may come from the graft donor.

The chain has TRBV27 and TRBJ2-5, with TRBD2 matching over 7 bases. From germline, CDR1 is MNHEY and CDR2 SMNVEV (reference sequence). CDR3 size: 17 residues. Germline trimming cut 3 bases from V and 2 bases from J; bases unmatched to any gene: 12. The CDR3 spells CASSFSPGRAQQETQYF. DNA of the CDR3: TGTGCCAGCAGTTTCTCGCCAGGGAGGGCACAACAAGAGACCCAGTACTTC.

This chain connects TRBV9 to TRBJ2-1; D uncertain. The V end lost 3 bases, the J end lost 5 bases, and 9 bases lay between the germline ends. The CDR3 consists of 13 residues. Germline loops: CDR1 SGDLS, CDR2 YYNGEE. CDR3 bases: TGTGCCAGCAGCGCCTACGGTAACAATGAGCAGTTCTTC. Protein product: CASSAYGNNEQFF.

This chain connects TRBV28 to TRBJ2-3, with TRBD2 matching over 15 bases. The ends lost 8 bases at V and 3 bases at J; junction bases unmatched: 9. The length of the CDR3 is 17 residues. CDR1 and CDR2 (germline): MDHEN, SYDVKM. DNA of the CDR3: TGTGCCAGCGGGACTAGCGGGAGGATTAGCGGAACAGATACGCAGTATTTT. This codes for CASGTSGRISGTDTQYF.

The chain uses TRBV20-1 and TRBJ2-5; TRBD2 aligns across 8 bases. This CDR3 contains 14 residues. The junction had 8 bases not matched to a gene; V was cut back by 6 bases and J by 2 bases. Per germline, CDR1 DFQATT and CDR2 SNEGSKA (reference sequence). The CDR3 DNA reads TGCAGTGCCCGAGCGGGACTAGGGCAAGAGACCCAGTACTTC. It specifies CSARAGLGQETQYF.